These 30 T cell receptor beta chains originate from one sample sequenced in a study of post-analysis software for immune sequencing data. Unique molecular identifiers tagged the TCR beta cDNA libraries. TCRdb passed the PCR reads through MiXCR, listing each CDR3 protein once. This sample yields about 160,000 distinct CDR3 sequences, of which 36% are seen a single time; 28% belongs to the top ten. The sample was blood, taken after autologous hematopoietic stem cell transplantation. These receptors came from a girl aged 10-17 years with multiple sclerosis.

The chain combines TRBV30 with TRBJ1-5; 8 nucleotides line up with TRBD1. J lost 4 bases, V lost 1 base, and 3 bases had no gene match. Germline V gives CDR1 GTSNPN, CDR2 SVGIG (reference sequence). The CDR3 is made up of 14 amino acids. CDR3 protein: CAWSAWTGNQPQHF. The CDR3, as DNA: TGTGCCTGGAGTGCCTGGACAGGGAATCAGCCCCAGCATTTT.

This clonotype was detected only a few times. The CDR3 DNA reads as TGTGCCAGCAGCTCAATACCCACAGATACGCAGTATTTT. Its translation is CASSSIPTDTQYF. The chain is built from TRBV11-1 and TRBJ2-3; D gene uncertain. This CDR3 is 13 amino acids long. Per germline, CDR1 SGHAT and CDR2 FQDESV (reference sequence). Trimming shortened V by 4 bases and J by 2 bases, and 7 bases separated the two germline ends.

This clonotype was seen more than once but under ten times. The CDR3 sequence: CASSIGTGALGYTF. CDR3 coding DNA: TGTGCCAGCAGCATCGGGACAGGGGCTCTCGGCTACACCTTC. The chain links TRBV12-3 or TRBV12-4 to TRBJ1-2; 10 positions match TRBD1. The CDR3 extends over 14 amino acids. The junction had 9 bases not matched to a gene; V was cut back by 6 bases and J by 8 bases.

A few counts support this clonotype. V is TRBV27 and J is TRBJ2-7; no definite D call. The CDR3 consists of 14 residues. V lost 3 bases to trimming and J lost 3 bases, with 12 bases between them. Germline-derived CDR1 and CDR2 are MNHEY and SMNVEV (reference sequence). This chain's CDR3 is CASSLGPTLYEQYF. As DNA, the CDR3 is TGTGCCAGCAGTTTGGGCCCTACCCTCTACGAGCAGTACTTC.

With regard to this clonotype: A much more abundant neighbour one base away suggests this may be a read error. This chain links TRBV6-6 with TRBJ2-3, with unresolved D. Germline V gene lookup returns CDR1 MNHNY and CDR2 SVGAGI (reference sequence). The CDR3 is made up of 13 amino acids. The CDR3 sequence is CAGSYSMADTQYF. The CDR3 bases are TGTGCCGGCAGTTACTCGATGGCAGATACGCAGTATTTT.

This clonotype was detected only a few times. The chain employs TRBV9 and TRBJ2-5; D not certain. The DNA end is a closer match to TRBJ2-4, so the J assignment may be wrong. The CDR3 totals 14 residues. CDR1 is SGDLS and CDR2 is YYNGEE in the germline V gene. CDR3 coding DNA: TGTGCCAGCAGCGTAGCGGTCCAAGCGAACATTCAGTACTTC. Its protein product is CASSVAVQANIQYF.

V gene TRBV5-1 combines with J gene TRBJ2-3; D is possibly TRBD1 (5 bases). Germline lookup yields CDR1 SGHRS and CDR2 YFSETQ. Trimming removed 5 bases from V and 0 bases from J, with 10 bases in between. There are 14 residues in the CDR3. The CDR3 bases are TGCGCCAGCAGGGGGCCGGCTAGCACAGATACGCAGTATTTT. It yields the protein CASRGPASTDTQYF.

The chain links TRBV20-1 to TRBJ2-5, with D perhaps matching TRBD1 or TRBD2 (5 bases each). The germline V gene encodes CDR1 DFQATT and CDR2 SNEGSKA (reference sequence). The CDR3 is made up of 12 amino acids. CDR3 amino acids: CSASRGRETQYF. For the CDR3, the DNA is TGCAGCGCCAGTCGGGGCCGGGAGACCCAGTACTTC.

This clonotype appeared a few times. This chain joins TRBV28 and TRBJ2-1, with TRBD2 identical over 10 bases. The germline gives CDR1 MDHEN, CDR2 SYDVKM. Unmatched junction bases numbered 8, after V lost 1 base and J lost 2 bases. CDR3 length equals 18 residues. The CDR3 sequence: CASSLSASGRFTYNEQFF. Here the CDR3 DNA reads TGTGCCAGCAGTTTATCGGCTAGCGGGAGATTCACCTACAATGAGCAGTTCTTC.

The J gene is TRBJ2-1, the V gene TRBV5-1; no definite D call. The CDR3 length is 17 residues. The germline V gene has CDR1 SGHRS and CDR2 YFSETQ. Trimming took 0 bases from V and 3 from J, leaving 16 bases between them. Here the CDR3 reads CASSLAPDLKYYNEQFF. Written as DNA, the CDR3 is TGCGCCAGCAGCTTGGCGCCAGACCTTAAATACTACAATGAGCAGTTCTTC.

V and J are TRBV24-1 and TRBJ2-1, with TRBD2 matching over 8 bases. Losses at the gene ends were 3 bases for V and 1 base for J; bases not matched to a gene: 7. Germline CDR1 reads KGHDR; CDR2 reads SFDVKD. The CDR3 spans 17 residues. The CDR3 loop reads CATSDALAGWSYNEQFF. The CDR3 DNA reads TGTGCCACCAGTGATGCTTTAGCGGGATGGTCCTACAATGAGCAGTTCTTC.

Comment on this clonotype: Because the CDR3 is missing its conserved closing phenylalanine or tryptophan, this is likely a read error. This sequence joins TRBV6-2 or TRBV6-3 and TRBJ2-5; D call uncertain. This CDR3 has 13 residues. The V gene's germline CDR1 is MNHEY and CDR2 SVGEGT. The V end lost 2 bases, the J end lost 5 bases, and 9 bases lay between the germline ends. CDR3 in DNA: TGTGCCAGCAGTTACCGAATGGGTGAGACCCAGTACGTC. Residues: CASSYRMGETQYV.

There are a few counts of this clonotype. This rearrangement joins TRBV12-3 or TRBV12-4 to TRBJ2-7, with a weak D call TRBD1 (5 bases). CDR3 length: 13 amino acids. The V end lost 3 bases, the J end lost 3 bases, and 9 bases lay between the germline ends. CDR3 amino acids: CASSFGAFYEQYF. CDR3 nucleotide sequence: TGTGCCAGCAGTTTTGGGGCATTCTACGAGCAGTACTTC.

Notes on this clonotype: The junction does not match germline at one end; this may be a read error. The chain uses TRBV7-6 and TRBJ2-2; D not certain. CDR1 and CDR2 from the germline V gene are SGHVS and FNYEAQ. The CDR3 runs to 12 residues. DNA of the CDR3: TGTGTCAGCAGCTTAAGGGTCGGGGAGCTGTTTTTT. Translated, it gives CVSSLRVGELFF. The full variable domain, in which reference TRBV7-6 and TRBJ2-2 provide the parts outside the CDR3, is GAGVSQSPRYKVTKRGQDVALRCDPISGHVSLYWYRQALGQGPEFLTYFNYEAQQDKSGLPNDRFSAERPEGSISTLTIQRTEQRDSAMYRCVSSLRVGELFFGEGSRLTVL.

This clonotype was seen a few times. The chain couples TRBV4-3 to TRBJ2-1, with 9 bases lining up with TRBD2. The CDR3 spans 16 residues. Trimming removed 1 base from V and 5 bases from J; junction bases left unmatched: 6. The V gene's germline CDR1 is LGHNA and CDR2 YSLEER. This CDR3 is CASSQAGLAGHNEQFF. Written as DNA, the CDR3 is TGCGCCAGCAGCCAAGCTGGGCTAGCGGGGCACAATGAGCAGTTCTTC.

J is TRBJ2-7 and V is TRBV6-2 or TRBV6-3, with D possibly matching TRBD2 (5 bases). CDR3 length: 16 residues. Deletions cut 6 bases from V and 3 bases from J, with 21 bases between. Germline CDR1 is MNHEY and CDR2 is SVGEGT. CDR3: CASSDYRLDAFYEQYF. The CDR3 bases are TGTGCCAGCAGCGACTACAGACTGGACGCCTTCTACGAGCAGTACTTC.

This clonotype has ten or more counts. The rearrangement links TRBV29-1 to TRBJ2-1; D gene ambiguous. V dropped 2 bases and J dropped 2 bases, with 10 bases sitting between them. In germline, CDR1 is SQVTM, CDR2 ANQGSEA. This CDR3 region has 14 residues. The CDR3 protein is CSVERTEPYNEQFF. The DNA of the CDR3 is TGCAGCGTTGAACGCACAGAACCCTACAATGAGCAGTTCTTC.

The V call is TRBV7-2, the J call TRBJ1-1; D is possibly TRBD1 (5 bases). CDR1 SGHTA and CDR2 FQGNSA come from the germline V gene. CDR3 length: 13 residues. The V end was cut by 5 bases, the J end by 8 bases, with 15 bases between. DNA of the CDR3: TGTGCCAGCAGCCCTAGGGCACAGGACGAAGCTTTCTTT. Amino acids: CASSPRAQDEAFF.

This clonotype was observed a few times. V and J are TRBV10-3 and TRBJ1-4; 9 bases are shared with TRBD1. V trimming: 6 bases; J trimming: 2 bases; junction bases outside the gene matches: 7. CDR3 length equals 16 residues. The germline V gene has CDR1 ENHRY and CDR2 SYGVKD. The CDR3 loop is CAIRGTGGATNEKLFF. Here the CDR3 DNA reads TGTGCCATCAGGGGCACAGGGGGCGCGACTAATGAAAAACTGTTTTTT.

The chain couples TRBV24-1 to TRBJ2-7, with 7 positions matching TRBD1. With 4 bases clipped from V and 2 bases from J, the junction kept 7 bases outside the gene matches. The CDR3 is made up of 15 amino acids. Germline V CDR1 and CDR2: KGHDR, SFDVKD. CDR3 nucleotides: TGTGCCACCAGTGAGGGGGACAGATACCCCTACGAGCAGTACTTC. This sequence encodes CATSEGDRYPYEQYF.

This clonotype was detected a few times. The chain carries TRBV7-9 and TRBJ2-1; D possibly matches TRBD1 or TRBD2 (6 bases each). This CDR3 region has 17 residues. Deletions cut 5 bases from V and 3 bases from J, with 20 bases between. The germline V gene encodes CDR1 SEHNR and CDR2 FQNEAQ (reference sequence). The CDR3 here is CASSTEGGAGYYNEQFF. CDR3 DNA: TGTGCCAGCAGCACCGAGGGGGGAGCAGGGTACTACAATGAGCAGTTCTTC.

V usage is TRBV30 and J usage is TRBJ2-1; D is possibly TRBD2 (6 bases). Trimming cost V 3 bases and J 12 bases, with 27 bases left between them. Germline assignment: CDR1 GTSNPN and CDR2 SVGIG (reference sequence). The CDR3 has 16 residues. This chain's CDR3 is CAWSLTSGYNMRGQFF. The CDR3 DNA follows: TGTGCCTGGAGCCTAACGAGCGGGTACAATATGCGGGGGCAGTTCTTC.

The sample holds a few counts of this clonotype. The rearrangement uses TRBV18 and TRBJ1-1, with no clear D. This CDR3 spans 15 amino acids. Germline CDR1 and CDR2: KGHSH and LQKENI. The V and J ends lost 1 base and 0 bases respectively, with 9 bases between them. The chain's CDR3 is CASSPRERMNTEAFF. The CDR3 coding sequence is TGTGCCAGCTCACCACGCGAGCGGATGAACACTGAAGCTTTCTTT.

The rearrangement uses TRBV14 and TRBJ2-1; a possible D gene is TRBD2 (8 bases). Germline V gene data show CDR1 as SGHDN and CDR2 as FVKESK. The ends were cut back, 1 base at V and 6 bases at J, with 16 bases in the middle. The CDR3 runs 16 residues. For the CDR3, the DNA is TGTGCCAGCAGCCAAGTAGCGGGACAGATACGCAATGAGCAGTTCTTC. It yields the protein CASSQVAGQIRNEQFF.

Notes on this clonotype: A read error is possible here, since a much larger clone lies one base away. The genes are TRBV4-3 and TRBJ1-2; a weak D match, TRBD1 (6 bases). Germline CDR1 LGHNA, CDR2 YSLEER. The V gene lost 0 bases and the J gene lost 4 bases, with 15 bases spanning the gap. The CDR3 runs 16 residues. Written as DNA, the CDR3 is TGCGCCAGCAGCCAAGAATTGGCAGGGGTAGGCTATGGCTACACCTTC. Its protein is CASSQELAGVGYGYTF.

This CDR3 reads CASSLAGTGFLDTQYF. CDR3 DNA: TGTGCCAGCAGCTTAGCCGGGACAGGGTTCCTAGATACGCAGTATTTT. V is TRBV11-1 and J is TRBJ2-3; 9 bases map to TRBD1. Germline assignment: CDR1 SGHAT and CDR2 FQDESV (reference sequence). The CDR3 sequence is 16 residues long. V trimming: 0 bases; J trimming: 5 bases; junction bases outside the gene matches: 6.

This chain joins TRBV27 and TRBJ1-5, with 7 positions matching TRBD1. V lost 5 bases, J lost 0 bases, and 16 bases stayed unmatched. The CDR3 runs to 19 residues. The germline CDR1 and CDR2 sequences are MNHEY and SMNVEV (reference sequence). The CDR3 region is CASSPSVRTGVYSNQPQHF. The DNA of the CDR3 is TGTGCCAGCAGTCCCTCGGTACGCACAGGGGTCTATAGCAATCAGCCCCAGCATTTT.

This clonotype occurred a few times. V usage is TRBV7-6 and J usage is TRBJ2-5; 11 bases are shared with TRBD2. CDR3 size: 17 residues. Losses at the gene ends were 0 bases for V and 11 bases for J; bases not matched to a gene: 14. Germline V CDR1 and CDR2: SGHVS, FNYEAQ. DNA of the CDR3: TGTGCCAGCAGCTTAGCGGGTAGCGGGAGGGTGGTCAATGAGCAGTACTTC. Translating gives CASSLAGSGRVVNEQYF.

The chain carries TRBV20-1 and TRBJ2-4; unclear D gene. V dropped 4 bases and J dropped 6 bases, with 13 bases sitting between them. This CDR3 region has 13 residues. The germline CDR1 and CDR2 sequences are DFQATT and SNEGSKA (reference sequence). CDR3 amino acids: CSATISLGNIQYF. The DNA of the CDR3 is TGCAGTGCTACCATTAGTCTAGGAAACATTCAGTACTTC.

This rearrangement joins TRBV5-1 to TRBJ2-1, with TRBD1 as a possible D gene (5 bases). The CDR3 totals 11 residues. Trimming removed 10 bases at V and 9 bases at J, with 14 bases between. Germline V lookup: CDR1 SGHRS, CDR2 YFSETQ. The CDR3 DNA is TGCGCCTCCCAGGTTAGGGGTGAGCAGTTCTTC. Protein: CASQVRGEQFF.